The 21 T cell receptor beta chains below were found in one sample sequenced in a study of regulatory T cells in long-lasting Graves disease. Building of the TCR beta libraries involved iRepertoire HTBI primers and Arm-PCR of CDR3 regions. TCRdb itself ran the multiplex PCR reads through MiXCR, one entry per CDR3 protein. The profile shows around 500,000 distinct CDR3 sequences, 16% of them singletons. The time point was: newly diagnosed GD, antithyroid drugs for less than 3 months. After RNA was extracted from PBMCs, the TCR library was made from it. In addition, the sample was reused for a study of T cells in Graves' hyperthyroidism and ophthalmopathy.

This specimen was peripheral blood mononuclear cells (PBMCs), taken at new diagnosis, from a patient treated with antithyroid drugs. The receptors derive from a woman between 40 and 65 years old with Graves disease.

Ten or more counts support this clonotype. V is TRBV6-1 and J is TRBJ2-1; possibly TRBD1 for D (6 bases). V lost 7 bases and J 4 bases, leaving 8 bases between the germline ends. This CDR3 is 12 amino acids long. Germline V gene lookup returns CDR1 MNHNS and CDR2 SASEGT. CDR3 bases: TGTGCCAGCAACAGGGCGTACAATGAGCAGTTCTTC. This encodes CASNRAYNEQFF.

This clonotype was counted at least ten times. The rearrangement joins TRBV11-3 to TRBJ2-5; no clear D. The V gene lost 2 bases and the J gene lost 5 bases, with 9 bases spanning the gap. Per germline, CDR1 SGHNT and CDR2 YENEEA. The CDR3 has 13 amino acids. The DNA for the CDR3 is TGTGCCAGCAGCTTAAGAGCGTGGGAGACCCAGTACTTC. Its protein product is CASSLRAWETQYF.

The CDR3 here is CASSAPGSKTQYF. CDR3 sequence (DNA): TGTGCCAGCAGCGCCCCCGGGTCCAAGACCCAGTACTTC. This chain connects TRBV9 to TRBJ2-5, with D unresolved. This CDR3 has 13 amino acids. The germline V gene encodes CDR1 SGDLS and CDR2 YYNGEE. V was shortened by 3 bases and J by 6 bases, with 12 bases between the two germline ends.

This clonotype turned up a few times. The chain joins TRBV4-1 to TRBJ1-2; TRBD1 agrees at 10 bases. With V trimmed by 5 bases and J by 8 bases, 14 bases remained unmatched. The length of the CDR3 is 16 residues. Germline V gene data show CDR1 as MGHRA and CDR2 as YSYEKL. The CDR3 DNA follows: TGCGCCAGCAGCTCAAGAGGGACAGGGGTCCTCGGGGGCTACACCTTC. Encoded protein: CASSSRGTGVLGGYTF.

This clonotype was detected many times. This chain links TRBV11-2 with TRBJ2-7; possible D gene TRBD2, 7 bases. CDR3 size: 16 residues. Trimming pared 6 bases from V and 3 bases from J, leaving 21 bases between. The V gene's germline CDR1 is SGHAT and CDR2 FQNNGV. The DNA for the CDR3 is TGTGCCAGCAGGGTGGGGAGGGGGGCCAAGGACTACGAGCAGTACTTC. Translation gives CASRVGRGAKDYEQYF.

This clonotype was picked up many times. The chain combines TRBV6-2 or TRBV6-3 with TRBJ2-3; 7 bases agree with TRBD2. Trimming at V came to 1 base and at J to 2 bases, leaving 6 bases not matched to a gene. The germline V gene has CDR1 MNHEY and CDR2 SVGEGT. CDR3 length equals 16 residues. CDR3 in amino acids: CASSYYGGGNTDTQYF. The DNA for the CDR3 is TGTGCCAGCAGTTACTACGGCGGGGGAAACACAGATACGCAGTATTTT.

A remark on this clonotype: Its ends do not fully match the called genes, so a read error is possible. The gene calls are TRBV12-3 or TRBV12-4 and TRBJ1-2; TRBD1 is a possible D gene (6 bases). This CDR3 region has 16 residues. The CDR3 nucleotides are TGTGCCAGCAGCTTAGAGGGGGTGGGCAGTAACTATGGCTACACCTTC. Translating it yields CASSLEGVGSNYGYTF.

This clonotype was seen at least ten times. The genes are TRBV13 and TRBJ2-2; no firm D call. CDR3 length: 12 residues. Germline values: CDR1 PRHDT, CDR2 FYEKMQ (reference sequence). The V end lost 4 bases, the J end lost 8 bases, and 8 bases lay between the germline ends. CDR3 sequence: CASSSRVGELFF. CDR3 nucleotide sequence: TGTGCCAGCAGCTCGCGAGTGGGGGAGCTGTTTTTT.

The CDR3: CSAPNIGTNDQPQHF. DNA of the CDR3: TGCAGTGCTCCAAACATAGGGACCAACGATCAGCCCCAGCATTTT. The V call is TRBV20-1, the J call TRBJ1-5; TRBD1 might be the D (5 bases). CDR1 DFQATT and CDR2 SNEGSKA come from the germline V gene (reference sequence). V was pared by 5 bases and J by 5 bases, with 19 bases between. This CDR3 region has 15 residues.

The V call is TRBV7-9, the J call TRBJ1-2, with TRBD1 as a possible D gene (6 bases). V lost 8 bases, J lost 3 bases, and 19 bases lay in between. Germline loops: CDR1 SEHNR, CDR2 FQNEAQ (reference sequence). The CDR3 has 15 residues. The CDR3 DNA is TGTGCCAGCGGCGACGGGACAAGGCGGCACTATGGCTACACCTTC. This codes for CASGDGTRRHYGYTF.

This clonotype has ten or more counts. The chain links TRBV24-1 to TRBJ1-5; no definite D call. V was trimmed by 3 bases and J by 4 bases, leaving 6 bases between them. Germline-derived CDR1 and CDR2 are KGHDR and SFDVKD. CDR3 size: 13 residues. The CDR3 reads CATSDSGNQPQHF. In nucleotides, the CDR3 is TGTGCCACCAGTGATAGCGGGAATCAGCCCCAGCATTTT.

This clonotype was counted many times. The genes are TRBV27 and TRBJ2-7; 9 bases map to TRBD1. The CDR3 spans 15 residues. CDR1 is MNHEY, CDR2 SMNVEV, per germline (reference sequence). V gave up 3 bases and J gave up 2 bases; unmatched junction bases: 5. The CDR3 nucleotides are TGTGCCAGCAGTTTCCACCGGGACAGGGCCTACGAGCAGTACTTC. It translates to CASSFHRDRAYEQYF.

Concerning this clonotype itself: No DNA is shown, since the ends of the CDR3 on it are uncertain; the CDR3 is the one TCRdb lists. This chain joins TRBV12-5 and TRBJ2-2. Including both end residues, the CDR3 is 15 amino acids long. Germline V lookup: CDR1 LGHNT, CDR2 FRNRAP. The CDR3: CASGLVAVWSGSCFF.

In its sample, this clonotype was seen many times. The CDR3 bases are TGTGCCAGCAGTGGAAGGGATCTACGTTCCAATCAGCCCCAGCATTTT. Amino acid sequence: CASSGRDLRSNQPQHF. The chain combines TRBV2 with TRBJ1-5; the D is unclear. Trimming cost V 4 bases and J 3 bases, with 16 bases left between them. Per germline, CDR1 SNHLY and CDR2 FYNNEI. The CDR3 has 16 residues.

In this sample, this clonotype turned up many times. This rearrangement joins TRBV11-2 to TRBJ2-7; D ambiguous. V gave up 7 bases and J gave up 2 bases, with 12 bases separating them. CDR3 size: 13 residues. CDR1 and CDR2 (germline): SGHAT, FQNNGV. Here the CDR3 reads CASTLRPAYEQYF. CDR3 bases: TGTGCCAGCACTTTAAGGCCGGCCTACGAGCAGTACTTC.

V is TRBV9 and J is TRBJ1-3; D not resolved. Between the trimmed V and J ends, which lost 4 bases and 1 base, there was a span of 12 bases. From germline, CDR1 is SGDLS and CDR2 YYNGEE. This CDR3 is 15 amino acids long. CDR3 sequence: CASSPERVSGNTIYF. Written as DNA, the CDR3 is TGTGCCAGCAGCCCCGAGCGGGTTTCTGGAAACACCATATATTTT.

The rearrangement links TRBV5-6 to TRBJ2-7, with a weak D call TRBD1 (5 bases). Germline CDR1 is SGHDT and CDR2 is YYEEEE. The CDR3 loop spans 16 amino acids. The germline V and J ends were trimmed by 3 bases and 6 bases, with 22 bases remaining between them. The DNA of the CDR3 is TGTGCCAGCAGCTCGATTAGACAGTCTAGTGGAATCGAGCAGTACTTC. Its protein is CASSSIRQSSGIEQYF.

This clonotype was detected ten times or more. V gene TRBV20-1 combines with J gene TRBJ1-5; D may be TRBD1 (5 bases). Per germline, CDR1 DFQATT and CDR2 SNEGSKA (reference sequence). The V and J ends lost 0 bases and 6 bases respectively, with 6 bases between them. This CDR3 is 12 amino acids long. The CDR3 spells CSAREGGQPQHF. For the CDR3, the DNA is TGCAGTGCTAGAGAGGGGGGTCAGCCCCAGCATTTT.

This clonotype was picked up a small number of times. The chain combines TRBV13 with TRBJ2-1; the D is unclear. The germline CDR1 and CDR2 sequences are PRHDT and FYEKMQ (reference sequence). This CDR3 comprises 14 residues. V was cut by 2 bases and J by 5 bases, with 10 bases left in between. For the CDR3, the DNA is TGTGCCAGCAGCTTATCTTCTAGGCACAATGAGCAGTTCTTC. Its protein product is CASSLSSRHNEQFF.

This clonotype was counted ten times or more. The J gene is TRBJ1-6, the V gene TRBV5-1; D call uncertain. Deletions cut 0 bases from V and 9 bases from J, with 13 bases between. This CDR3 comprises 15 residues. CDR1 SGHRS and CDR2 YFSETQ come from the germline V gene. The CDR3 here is CASSLGGLEGSPLHF. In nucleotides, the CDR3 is TGCGCCAGCAGCTTGGGCGGCCTAGAAGGTTCACCCCTCCACTTT.

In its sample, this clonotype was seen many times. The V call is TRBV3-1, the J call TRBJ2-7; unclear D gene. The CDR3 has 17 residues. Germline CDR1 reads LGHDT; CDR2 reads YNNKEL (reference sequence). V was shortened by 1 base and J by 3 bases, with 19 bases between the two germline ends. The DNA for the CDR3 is TGTGCCAGCAGCCAAGGCCACGTCCGGTTTTGGATCTACGAGCAGTACTTC. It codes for CASSQGHVRFWIYEQYF.